Shown below are 22 T cell receptor beta chains from a single sample sequenced in a study of CD8 T cells in Susac syndrome. Random hexamers were used to reverse transcribe about 0.45 to 1 ug of RNA. TCRdb analysed the immunoSEQ multiplex PCR reads with MiXCR anew, one entry per CDR3 protein. The data hold roughly 170,000 distinct CDR3 sequences, with roughly 92% observed a single time. The source material was CD4+ T cells from PBMCs. The receptor source for this set is a human donor with multiple sclerosis.

This clonotype was counted a single time. The chain recombines TRBV24-1 with TRBJ1-2; 9 bases align to TRBD1. The CDR3 is made up of 15 amino acids. Germline V gene data show CDR1 as KGHDR and CDR2 as SFDVKD. Trimming cost V 3 bases and J 4 bases; bases outside gene matches: 5. The CDR3 DNA follows: TGTGCCACCAGTGATGGGGGGACAGGGATCTATGGCTACACCTTC. Translation gives CATSDGGTGIYGYTF.

This chain connects TRBV18 to TRBJ2-5; unclear D gene. The CDR3 is 11 residues long. The ends were cut back, 3 bases at V and 7 bases at J, with 6 bases in the middle. Germline V lookup: CDR1 KGHSH, CDR2 LQKENI. Here the CDR3 reads CASSPMGTQYF. CDR3 nucleotide sequence: TGTGCCAGCTCACCCATGGGGACCCAGTACTTC.

This clonotype showed up just once. The CDR3 reads CASSQYGQSTNEKLFF. The CDR3 DNA reads TGCGCCAGCAGCCAATACGGACAGTCAACTAATGAAAAACTGTTTTTT. The genes are TRBV4-3 and TRBJ1-4; perhaps TRBD1 as D (6 bases). CDR3 length equals 16 residues. V was pared by 2 bases and J by 0 bases, with 10 bases between. Germline CDR1 is LGHNA and CDR2 is YSLEER.

This chain joins TRBV7-6 and TRBJ2-5, with TRBD1 as a possible D gene (6 bases). The germline V gene has CDR1 SGHVS and CDR2 FNYEAQ. The CDR3 runs 15 residues. The V and J ends lost 3 bases and 1 base respectively, with 12 bases between them. CDR3 sequence (DNA): TGTGCCAGCAGCTTCTCAGAGGACAGCCAAGAGACCCAGTACTTC. Its protein is CASSFSEDSQETQYF.

The chain links TRBV2 to TRBJ2-1; 9 nucleotides match TRBD1. Germline loops: CDR1 SNHLY, CDR2 FYNNEI. The CDR3 runs 14 residues. Trimming at V came to 7 bases and at J to 9 bases, leaving 10 bases not matched to a gene. DNA for the CDR3: TGTGCCAGCATAGACGGACAGGGGATTGTTGAGCAGTTCTTC. Translation gives CASIDGQGIVEQFF. The full variable domain, in which reference TRBV2 and TRBJ2-1 provide the parts outside the CDR3, is EPEVTQTPSHQVTQMGQEVILRCVPISNHLYFYWYRQILGQKVEFLVSFYNNEISEKSEIFDDQFSVERPDGSNFTLKIRSTKLEDSAMYFCASIDGQGIVEQFFGPGTRLTVL.

The rearrangement links TRBV5-1 to TRBJ1-5; TRBD1 is a possible D gene (5 bases). This CDR3 spans 15 amino acids. CDR1 and CDR2 from the germline V gene are SGHRS and YFSETQ. The CDR3 here is CAPTGTQVPNQPQHF. The CDR3 DNA reads TGCGCGCCTACCGGGACTCAAGTTCCCAATCAGCCCCAGCATTTT.

The rearrangement joins TRBV6-5 to TRBJ1-6; D gene unclear. Germline V gives CDR1 MNHEY, CDR2 SVGAGI. CDR3 length equals 19 residues. Trimming took off 2 bases at V and 7 bases at J, with 24 bases between the two ends. CDR3 sequence: CASSYIGSPRQVGNSPLHF. CDR3 nucleotides: TGTGCCAGCAGTTACATTGGAAGTCCACGCCAGGTCGGAAATTCACCCCTCCACTTT.

This clonotype was counted once. This chain connects TRBV30 to TRBJ1-5; D might be TRBD1 (5 bases). Germline-derived CDR1 and CDR2 are GTSNPN and SVGIG (reference sequence). V dropped 0 bases and J dropped 7 bases, with 16 bases sitting between them. The CDR3 runs to 15 residues. CDR3 amino acids: CAWSVSGGARQPQHF. CDR3 sequence (DNA): TGTGCCTGGAGTGTCTCGGGGGGAGCGCGACAGCCCCAGCATTTT.

The chain links TRBV6-2 or TRBV6-3 to TRBJ1-1, with unresolved D. There are 15 residues in the CDR3. The germline V gene has CDR1 MNHEY and CDR2 SVGEGT. V lost 2 bases and J 1 base, leaving 11 bases between the germline ends. The CDR3 reads CASSYPLGPNTEAFF. The CDR3 nucleotides are TGTGCCAGCAGTTACCCTCTTGGACCGAACACTGAAGCTTTCTTT.

This chain uses TRBV12-3 or TRBV12-4 with TRBJ2-6, with TRBD2 as a possible D gene (5 bases). The V end was cut by 3 bases, the J end by 2 bases, with 8 bases between. This CDR3 comprises 15 residues. CDR3 in amino acids: CASSFRETGANVLTF. DNA for the CDR3: TGTGCCAGCAGTTTTAGGGAGACTGGGGCCAACGTCCTGACTTTC.

In regard to this clonotype: The germline gene is not matched at one end of the junction; a read error may be the cause. J is TRBJ2-3 and V is TRBV5-1, with 7 bases lining up with TRBD1. Germline CDR1 is SGHRS and CDR2 is YFSETQ. The CDR3 is made up of 14 amino acids. The CDR3 DNA is TGTGCCAGCAGCCCTGGACAGGGCACAGATACGCAGTATTTT. It codes for CASSPGQGTDTQYF. Combining the CDR3 with reference TRBV5-1 and TRBJ2-3 gives the whole variable domain KAGVTQTPRYLIKTRGQQVTLSCSPISGHRSVSWYQQTPGQGLQFLFEYFSETQRNKGNFPGRFSGRQFSNSRSEMNVSTLELGDSALYLCASSPGQGTDTQYFGPGTRLTVL.

The DNA for the CDR3 is TGTGCCACCGGGGGGGGGACTGAAGCTTTCTTT. The encoded protein is CATGGGTEAFF. The chain carries TRBV7-9 and TRBJ1-1; perhaps TRBD1 as D (5 bases). V was shortened by 10 bases and J by 5 bases, with 11 bases between the two germline ends. From germline, CDR1 is SEHNR and CDR2 FQNEAQ (reference sequence). The CDR3 runs to 11 residues.

This chain connects TRBV20-1 to TRBJ2-7; 12 bases align to TRBD1. Germline lookup yields CDR1 DFQATT and CDR2 SNEGSKA (reference sequence). The CDR3 covers 13 residues. The ends lost 6 bases at V and 5 bases at J; junction bases unmatched: 5. The CDR3 DNA reads as TGCAGTGCCCCGGGACAGGGGGCGAACGAGCAGTACTTC. Amino acids: CSAPGQGANEQYF.

V and J are TRBV7-2 and TRBJ2-5, with D unclear. Trimming shortened V by 1 base and J by 3 bases, and 15 bases separated the two germline ends. In germline, CDR1 is SGHTA, CDR2 FQGNSA. The CDR3 covers 16 residues. The chain's CDR3 is CASSLVTYNPKETQYF. CDR3 nucleotides: TGTGCCAGCAGCTTAGTAACGTACAACCCGAAAGAGACCCAGTACTTC.

The rearrangement links TRBV2 to TRBJ2-5, with 10 nucleotides matching TRBD2. V shed 4 bases, J shed 9 bases, and the junction held 11 bases outside the gene matches. This CDR3 spans 15 amino acids. Germline lookup yields CDR1 SNHLY and CDR2 FYNNEI. The CDR3 DNA reads TGTGCCAGCAGTGGACAAGCGGGAGGGCCCGGCCCCCAGTACTTC. Its translation: CASSGQAGGPGPQYF. The full variable domain, completed using reference TRBV2 and TRBJ2-5, is EPEVTQTPSHQVTQMGQEVILRCVPISNHLYFYWYRQILGQKVEFLVSFYNNEISEKSEIFDDQFSVERPDGSNFTLKIRSTKLEDSAMYFCASSGQAGGPGPQYFGPGTRLLVL.

This chain links TRBV20-1 with TRBJ1-1, with D perhaps matching TRBD1 (5 bases). CDR3 length: 14 amino acids. Per germline, CDR1 DFQATT and CDR2 SNEGSKA (reference sequence). The V end was cut by 6 bases, the J end by 1 base, with 15 bases between. This CDR3 reads CSAQGSGGNTEAFF. CDR3 bases: TGCAGTGCCCAGGGCTCGGGGGGGAACACTGAAGCTTTCTTT.

The chain recombines TRBV20-1 with TRBJ2-3; 9 positions agree with TRBD2. CDR3 length: 14 residues. V lost 5 bases, J lost 0 bases, and 3 bases stayed unmatched. CDR1 is DFQATT, CDR2 SNEGSKA, per germline (reference sequence). The CDR3 DNA sequence: TGCAGTGCTCCCACTAGCGGGAGCACAGATACGCAGTATTTT. Translating it yields CSAPTSGSTDTQYF.

The rearrangement joins TRBV2 to TRBJ2-3, with TRBD2 matching 8 bases. The germline V gene encodes CDR1 SNHLY and CDR2 FYNNEI. The V segment lost 10 bases and the J segment 1 base; nucleotides outside the gene matches: 4. This CDR3 comprises 13 residues. CDR3 DNA: TGTGCCACCGGACTAGCTCGCACAGATACGCAGTATTTT. Translating gives CATGLARTDTQYF. Full variable domain (missing parts from reference TRBV2 and TRBJ2-3): EPEVTQTPSHQVTQMGQEVILRCVPISNHLYFYWYRQILGQKVEFLVSFYNNEISEKSEIFDDQFSVERPDGSNFTLKIRSTKLEDSAMYFCATGLARTDTQYFGPGTRLTVL.

V usage is TRBV2 and J usage is TRBJ1-2; D is undetermined. Trimming stripped 2 bases from V and 9 bases from J, with 19 bases between. CDR3 length equals 15 residues. Germline V gene data show CDR1 as SNHLY and CDR2 as FYNNEI. CDR3: CASSERGLLNGSYTF. DNA for the CDR3: TGTGCCAGCAGTGAACGGGGTCTCCTCAATGGGAGCTACACCTTC.

The CDR3 loop is CASTPSPGSGNTIYF. DNA for the CDR3: TGTGCCAGCACACCCAGCCCAGGGTCTGGAAACACCATATATTTT. V gene TRBV25-1 combines with J gene TRBJ1-3; tentative D call: TRBD1 (5 bases). Trimming removed 7 bases at V and 1 base at J, with 14 bases between. The germline CDR1 and CDR2 sequences are MGHDK and SYGVNS. There are 15 residues in the CDR3. Variable domain in full (rest from reference TRBV25-1 and TRBJ1-3): EADIYQTPRYLVIGTGKKITLECSQTMGHDKMYWYQQDPGMELHLIHYSYGVNSTEKGDLSSESTVSRIRTEHFPLTLESARPSHTSQYLCASTPSPGSGNTIYFGEGSWLTVV.

The V call is TRBV29-1, the J call TRBJ2-1; D is unresolved. Germline CDR1 SQVTM, CDR2 ANQGSEA. The CDR3 runs 12 residues. Between the trimmed V and J ends, which lost 7 bases and 7 bases, there was a span of 14 bases. The CDR3 spells CSGRLMGNEQFF. DNA of the CDR3: TGCAGCGGCCGACTCATGGGGAATGAGCAGTTCTTC.

The chain recombines TRBV20-1 with TRBJ2-5; tentative D call: TRBD2 (7 bases). Per germline, CDR1 DFQATT and CDR2 SNEGSKA (reference sequence). The germline V and J ends were trimmed by 4 bases and 5 bases, with 17 bases remaining between them. This CDR3 spans 14 amino acids. The DNA of the CDR3 is TGCAGTGCTACGTCGGGGGGCATTGGGGAGACCCAGTACTTC. This encodes CSATSGGIGETQYF.